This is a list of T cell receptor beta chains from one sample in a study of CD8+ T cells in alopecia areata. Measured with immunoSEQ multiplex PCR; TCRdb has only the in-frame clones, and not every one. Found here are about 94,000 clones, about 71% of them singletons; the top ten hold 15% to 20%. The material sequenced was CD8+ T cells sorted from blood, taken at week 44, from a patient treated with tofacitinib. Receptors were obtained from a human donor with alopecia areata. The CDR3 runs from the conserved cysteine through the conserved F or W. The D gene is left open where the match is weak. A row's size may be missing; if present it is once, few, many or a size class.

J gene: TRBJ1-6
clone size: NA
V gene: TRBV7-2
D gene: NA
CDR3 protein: CASSAVPSGEEGSPLHF
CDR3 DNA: TGTGCCAGCAGCGCAGTCCCATCGGGGGAGGAAGGTTCACCCCTCCACTTT

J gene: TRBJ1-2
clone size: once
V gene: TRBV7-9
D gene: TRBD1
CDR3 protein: CASSFTGTGDGYTF
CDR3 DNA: TGTGCCAGCAGCTTCACCGGGACAGGGGATGGCTACACCTTC

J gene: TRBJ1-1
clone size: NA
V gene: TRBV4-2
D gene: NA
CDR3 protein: CASSQDAGVWRTEAFF
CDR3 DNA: TGTGCCAGCAGCCAAGATGCAGGGGTCTGGCGTACTGAAGCTTTCTTT

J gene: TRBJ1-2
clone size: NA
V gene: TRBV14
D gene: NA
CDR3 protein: CASSQQGNYGYTF
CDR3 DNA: TGTGCCAGCAGCCAACAGGGGAACTATGGCTACACCTTC

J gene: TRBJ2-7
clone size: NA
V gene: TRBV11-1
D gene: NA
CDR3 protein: CASSPSGTYEQYF
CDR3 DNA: TGTGCCAGCAGCCCGTCGGGGACCTACGAGCAGTACTTC

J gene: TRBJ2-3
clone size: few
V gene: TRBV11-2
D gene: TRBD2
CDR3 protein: CASSLDAAGGHF
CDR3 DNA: TGTGCCAGCAGCTTAGATGCGGCGGGGGGGCACTTT

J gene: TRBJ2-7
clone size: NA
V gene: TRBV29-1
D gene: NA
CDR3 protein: CSVTSALGYEQYF
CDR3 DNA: TGCAGCGTTACATCAGCCCTAGGGTACGAGCAGTACTTC

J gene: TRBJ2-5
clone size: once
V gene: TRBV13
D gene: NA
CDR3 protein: CASSRDGLQETQYF
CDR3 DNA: TGTGCCAGCAGCCGGGACGGACTCCAAGAGACCCAGTACTTC

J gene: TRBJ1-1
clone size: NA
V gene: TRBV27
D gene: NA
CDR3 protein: CASRSALEAFF
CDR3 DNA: TGTGCCAGCAGGTCTGCCCTTGAAGCTTTCTTT

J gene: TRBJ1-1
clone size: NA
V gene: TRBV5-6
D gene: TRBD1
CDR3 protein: CASSPGGQSTEAFF
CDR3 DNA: TGTGCCAGCAGCCCGGGGGGACAGAGCACTGAAGCTTTCTTT

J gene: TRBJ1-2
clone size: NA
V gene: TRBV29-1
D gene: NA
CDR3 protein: CSASDGDYGYTF
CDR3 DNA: TGCAGCGCCTCTGACGGCGACTATGGCTACACCTTC

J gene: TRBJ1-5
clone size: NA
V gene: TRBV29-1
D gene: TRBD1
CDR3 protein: CSVVAPGQGGSQPQHF
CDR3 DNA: TGCAGCGTGGTTGCCCCGGGACAGGGGGGGAGCCAGCCCCAGCATTTT

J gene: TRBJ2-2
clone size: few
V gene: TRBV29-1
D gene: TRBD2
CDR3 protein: CSGIAGAGTGELFF
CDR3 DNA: TGCAGCGGAATAGCGGGGGCGGGCACCGGGGAGCTGTTTTTT

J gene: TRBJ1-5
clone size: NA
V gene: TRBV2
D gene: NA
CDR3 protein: CASSESRNQPQHF
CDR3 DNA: TGTGCCAGCAGTGAAAGCAGGAATCAGCCCCAGCATTTT

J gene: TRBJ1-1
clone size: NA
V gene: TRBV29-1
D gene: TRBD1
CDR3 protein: CSGDQGDTEAFF
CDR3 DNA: TGCAGCGGCGACCAGGGGGACACTGAAGCTTTCTTT

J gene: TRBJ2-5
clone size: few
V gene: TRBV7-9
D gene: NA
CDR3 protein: CASRSNHETQYF
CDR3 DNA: TGTGCCAGCAGATCGAACCACGAGACCCAGTACTTC

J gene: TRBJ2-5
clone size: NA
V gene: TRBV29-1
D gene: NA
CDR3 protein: CSVGGLDLETQYF
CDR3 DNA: TGCAGCGTTGGGGGACTGGATCTAGAGACCCAGTACTTC

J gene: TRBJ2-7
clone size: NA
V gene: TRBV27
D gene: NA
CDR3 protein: CASRKQGYYEQYF
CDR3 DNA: TGTGCCAGCAGGAAACAGGGTTACTACGAGCAGTACTTC

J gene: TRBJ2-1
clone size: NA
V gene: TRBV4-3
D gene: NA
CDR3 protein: CASSQDLANEQFF
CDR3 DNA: TGCGCCAGCAGCCAAGATCTCGCGAATGAGCAGTTCTTC

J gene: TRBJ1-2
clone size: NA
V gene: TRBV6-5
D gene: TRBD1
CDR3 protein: CASSPLTRGLRGYTF
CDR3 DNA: TGTGCCAGCAGTCCACTAACCAGGGGGCTACGGGGCTACACCTTC

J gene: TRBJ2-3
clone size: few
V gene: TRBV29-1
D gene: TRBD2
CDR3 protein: CSVVGLAGGPTDTQYF
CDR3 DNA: TGCAGCGTTGTGGGACTAGCGGGGGGACCCACAGATACGCAGTATTTT

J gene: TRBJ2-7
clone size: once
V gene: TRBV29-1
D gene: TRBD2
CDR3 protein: CSVEDRLAGVAYEQYF
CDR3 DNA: TGCAGCGTTGAGGATAGACTAGCGGGGGTAGCCTACGAGCAGTACTTC

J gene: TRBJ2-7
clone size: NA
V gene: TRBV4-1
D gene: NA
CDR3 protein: CASSLSQGNVYEQYF
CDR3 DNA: TGCGCCAGCAGCCTTAGTCAGGGTAACGTCTACGAGCAGTACTTC

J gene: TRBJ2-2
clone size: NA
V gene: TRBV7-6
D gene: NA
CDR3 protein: CASSGNTGELFF
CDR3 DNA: TGTGCCAGCAGCGGGAACACCGGGGAGCTGTTTTTT

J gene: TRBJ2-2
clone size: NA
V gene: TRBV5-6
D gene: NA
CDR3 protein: CASVANTGELFF
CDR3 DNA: TGTGCCAGCGTTGCGAACACCGGGGAGCTGTTTTTT

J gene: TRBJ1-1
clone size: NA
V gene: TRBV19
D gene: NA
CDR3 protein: CASSKARITEAFF
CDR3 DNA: TGTGCCAGTAGTAAAGCACGGATCACTGAAGCTTTCTTT

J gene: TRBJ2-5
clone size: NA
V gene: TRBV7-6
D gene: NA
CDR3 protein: CASSRSGPQETQYF
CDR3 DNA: TGTGCCAGCAGCCGCTCGGGTCCCCAAGAGACCCAGTACTTC

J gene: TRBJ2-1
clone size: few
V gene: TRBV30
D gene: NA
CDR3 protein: CAWSVPGSLLYNEQFF
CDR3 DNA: TGTGCCTGGAGTGTACCGGGATCACTCCTCTACAATGAGCAGTTCTTC

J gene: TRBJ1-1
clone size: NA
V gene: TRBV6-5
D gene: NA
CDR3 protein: CASSYSPTPGETEAFF
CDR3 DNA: TGTGCCAGCAGTTACTCCCCGACCCCAGGGGAAACTGAAGCTTTCTTT

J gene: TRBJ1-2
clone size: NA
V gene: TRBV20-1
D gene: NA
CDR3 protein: CSARGMGGYTF
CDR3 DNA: TGCAGTGCTAGAGGGATGGGCGGCTACACCTTC

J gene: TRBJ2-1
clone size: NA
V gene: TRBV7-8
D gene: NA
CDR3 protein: CASSPSWDNEQFF
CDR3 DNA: TGTGCCAGCAGCCCGTCTTGGGACAATGAGCAGTTCTTC

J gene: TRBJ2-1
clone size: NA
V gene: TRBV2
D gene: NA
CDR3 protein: CASSIGQYNEQFF
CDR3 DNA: TGTGCCAGCAGCATTGGACAGTACAATGAGCAGTTCTTC

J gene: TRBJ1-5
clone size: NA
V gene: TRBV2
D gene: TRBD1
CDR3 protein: CASRGQGRYSNQPQHF
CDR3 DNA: TGTGCCAGCAGGGGACAGGGGAGGTATAGCAATCAGCCCCAGCATTTT

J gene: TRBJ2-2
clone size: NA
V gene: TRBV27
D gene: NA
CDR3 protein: CASRRGTGELFF
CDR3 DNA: TGTGCCAGCAGGAGGGGGACCGGGGAGCTGTTTTTT

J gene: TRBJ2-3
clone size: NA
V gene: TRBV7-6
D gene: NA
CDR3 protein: CASSGRFTDTQYF
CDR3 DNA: TGTGCCAGCAGCGGGCGGTTCACAGATACGCAGTATTTT

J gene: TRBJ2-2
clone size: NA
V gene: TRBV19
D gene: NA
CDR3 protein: CASTTLTGNTGELFF
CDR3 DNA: TGTGCCAGTACCACCTTAACAGGGAACACCGGGGAGCTGTTTTTT

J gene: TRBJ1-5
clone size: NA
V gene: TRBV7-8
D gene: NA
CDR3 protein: CASSASGGLSNQPQHF
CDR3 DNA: TGTGCCAGCAGCGCTTCCGGAGGACTTAGCAATCAGCCCCAGCATTTT

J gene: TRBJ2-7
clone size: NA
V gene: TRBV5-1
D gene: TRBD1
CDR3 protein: CASSPGQVSYEQYF
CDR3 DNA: TGCGCCAGCAGCCCGGGACAGGTCTCCTACGAGCAGTACTTC

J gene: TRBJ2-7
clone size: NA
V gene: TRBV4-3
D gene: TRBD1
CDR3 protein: CASSQVKQGVEQYF
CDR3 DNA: TGCGCCAGCAGCCAAGTAAAACAGGGGGTTGAGCAGTACTTC

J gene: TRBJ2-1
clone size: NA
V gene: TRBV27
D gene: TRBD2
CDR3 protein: CASSLSAGGPNEQFF
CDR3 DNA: TGTGCCAGCAGTTTATCCGCGGGGGGGCCAAATGAGCAGTTCTTC

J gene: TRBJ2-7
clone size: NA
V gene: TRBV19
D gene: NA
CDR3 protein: CASSLGQEQYF
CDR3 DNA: TGTGCCAGTAGCCTGGGGCAAGAGCAGTACTTC

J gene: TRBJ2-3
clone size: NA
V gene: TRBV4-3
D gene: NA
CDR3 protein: CASSQDQESTDTQYF
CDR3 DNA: TGCGCCAGCAGCCAAGACCAGGAAAGCACAGATACGCAGTATTTT

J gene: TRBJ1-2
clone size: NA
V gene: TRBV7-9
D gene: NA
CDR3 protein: CASSSDLFGYTF
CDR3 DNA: TGTGCCAGCAGCTCCGACTTATTTGGCTACACCTTC

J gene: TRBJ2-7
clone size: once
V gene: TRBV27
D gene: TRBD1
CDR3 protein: CASSDRGSSYEQYF
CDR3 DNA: TGTGCCAGTTCGGACAGGGGGTCCTCCTACGAGCAGTACTTC

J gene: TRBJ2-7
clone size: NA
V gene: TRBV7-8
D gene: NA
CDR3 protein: CASSFGGAYEQYF
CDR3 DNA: TGTGCCAGCAGCTTCGGCGGGGCCTACGAGCAGTACTTC

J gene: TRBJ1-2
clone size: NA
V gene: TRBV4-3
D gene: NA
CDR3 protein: CASSQTGWAGEADGYTF
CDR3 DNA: TGCGCCAGCAGCCAAACGGGGTGGGCAGGGGAAGCCGATGGCTACACCTTC

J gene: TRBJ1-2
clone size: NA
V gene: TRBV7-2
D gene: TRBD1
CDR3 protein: CASSLSQGANYGYTF
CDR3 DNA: TGTGCCAGCAGCTTATCACAGGGGGCTAACTATGGCTACACCTTC

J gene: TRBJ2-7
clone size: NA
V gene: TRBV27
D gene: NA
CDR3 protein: CASTKREGLDYEQYF
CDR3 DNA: TGTGCCAGCACAAAGCGAGAGGGTCTGGACTACGAGCAGTACTTC

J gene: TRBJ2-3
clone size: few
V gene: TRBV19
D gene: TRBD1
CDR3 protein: CASSDTGQGLDTQYF
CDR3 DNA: TGTGCCAGTAGCGATACAGGACAGGGGCTAGATACGCAGTATTTT

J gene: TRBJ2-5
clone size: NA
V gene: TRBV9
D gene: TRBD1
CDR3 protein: CASSGRQGAETQYF
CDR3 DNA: TGTGCCAGCAGCGGGAGACAGGGTGCCGAGACCCAGTACTTC

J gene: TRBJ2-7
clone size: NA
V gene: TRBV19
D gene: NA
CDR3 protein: CASSYRDTENYEQYF
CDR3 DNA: TGTGCCAGTAGTTACCGGGACACAGAGAACTACGAGCAGTACTTC

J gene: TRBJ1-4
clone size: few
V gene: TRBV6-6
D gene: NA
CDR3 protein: CASRRSQPLGEEKLFF
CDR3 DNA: TGTGCCAGCAGACGATCCCAGCCTCTGGGGGAGGAAAAACTGTTTTTT

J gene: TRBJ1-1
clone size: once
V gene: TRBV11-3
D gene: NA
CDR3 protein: CASSLPGTPEAFF
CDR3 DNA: TGTGCCAGCAGCCTACCGGGGACCCCTGAAGCTTTCTTT

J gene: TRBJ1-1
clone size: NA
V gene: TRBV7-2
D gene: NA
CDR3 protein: CASSLTAGTLNTEAFF
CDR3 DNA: TGTGCCAGCAGCTTAACCGCGGGGACATTGAACACTGAAGCTTTCTTT

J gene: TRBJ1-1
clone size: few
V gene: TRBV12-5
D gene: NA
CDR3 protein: CASGSTAEAFF
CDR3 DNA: TGTGCTAGTGGTTCTACGGCTGAAGCTTTCTTT